A single sample gave rise to the 28 T cell receptor beta chains below, sequenced in a study of blood T cell repertoires in COVID-19. The repertoire was sequenced with immunoSEQ multiplex PCR; TCRdb's copy has only in-frame clones and lacks some. The table lists some 120,000 clones, 75% to 90% of them singletons. Material: peripheral blood. These receptor sequences come from a woman between 50 and 59 years old who had recovered from COVID-19.

In this sample, this clone turned up a few times. The chain has TRBV5-1 and TRBJ1-1; D not resolved. CDR1 is SGHRS, CDR2 YFSETQ, per germline. CDR3 length: 17 residues. V lost 0 bases, J lost 10 bases, and 25 bases lay in between. As DNA, the CDR3 is TGCGCCAGCAGCTTGGATGGAGGATCCTTCTTACATGACGGAGCTTTCTTT. It translates to CASSLDGGSFLHDGAFF.

This chain joins TRBV19 and TRBJ1-2, with 7 positions matching TRBD1. J gave up 3 bases and V 6 bases, and 10 bases lay outside the gene matches. The CDR3 is made up of 15 amino acids. In germline, CDR1 is LNHDA, CDR2 SQIVND (reference sequence). CDR3 amino acids: CASRLTGRLYYGYTF. In DNA, the CDR3 is TGTGCCAGTAGATTGACAGGGCGGCTATACTATGGCTACACCTTC.

The V gene is TRBV29-1, the J gene TRBJ2-1; perhaps TRBD2 as D (5 bases). V lost 3 bases and J lost 7, with 13 bases in between. From germline, CDR1 is SQVTM and CDR2 ANQGSEA. The CDR3 consists of 13 residues. CDR3 sequence (DNA): TGCAGCGTTGAGGGTGGGAGTTGGAATGAGCAGTTCTTC. Amino acid sequence: CSVEGGSWNEQFF.

This clone was recorded once. The junction does not match germline at one end; this may be a read error. V is TRBV9 and J is TRBJ2-3, with D possibly being TRBD2 (7 bases). Germline CDR1 reads SGDLS; CDR2 reads YYNGEE. The length of the CDR3 is 15 residues. CDR3 coding DNA: TGCGCCAGCAGCGTAGGGGGGGGAAGCACAGATACGCAGTATTTT. Its protein is CASSVGGGSTDTQYF.

Comment on this clone: Additional DNA sequences in this sample encode the identical CDR3. The rearrangement uses TRBV30 and TRBJ2-7; a possible D gene is TRBD1 (6 bases). V lost 2 bases, J lost 4 bases, and 9 bases lay in between. Germline V gene lookup returns CDR1 GTSNPN and CDR2 SVGIG (reference sequence). The CDR3 is made up of 12 amino acids. The CDR3 DNA is TGTGCCTGGAGTCCCCAGGGGTACGAGCAGTACTTC. Translating it yields CAWSPQGYEQYF.

The chain is built from TRBV6-5 and TRBJ1-2; possible D gene TRBD1, 6 bases. Per germline, CDR1 MNHEY and CDR2 SVGAGI. This CDR3 contains 14 residues. V gave up 4 bases and J gave up 2 bases, with 11 bases separating them. In DNA, the CDR3 is TGTGCCAGCAGTTCCCGACAGGAGAACTATGGCTACACCTTC. Its translation: CASSSRQENYGYTF.

This rearrangement joins TRBV9 to TRBJ1-1; 10 bases map to TRBD1. J lost 4 bases, V lost 4 bases, and 16 bases had no gene match. CDR3 length: 18 amino acids. Germline loops: CDR1 SGDLS, CDR2 YYNGEE. This CDR3 reads CASSPPVPGQGFGTEAFF. The CDR3, as DNA: TGTGCCAGCAGCCCTCCCGTCCCGGGACAGGGGTTCGGCACTGAAGCTTTCTTT.

The table lists this clone with a count of one. This chain uses TRBV6-1 with TRBJ2-1, with a possible D match to TRBD1 (7 bases). Trimming removed 7 bases at V and 2 bases at J, with 15 bases between. CDR3 length: 15 residues. CDR1 is MNHNS and CDR2 is SASEGT in the germline V gene. The CDR3 is CASNPSGGTYNEQFF. The DNA of the CDR3 is TGTGCCAGCAACCCCTCAGGGGGGACCTACAATGAGCAGTTCTTC.

V is TRBV19 and J is TRBJ1-1; 9 nucleotides align to TRBD1. Germline loops: CDR1 LNHDA, CDR2 SQIVND (reference sequence). V lost 7 bases and J lost 5; bases outside the gene matches: 8. This CDR3 is 14 amino acids long. Written as DNA, the CDR3 is TGTGCCAGTAAAGAACAGGGGGCGAGGACTGAAGCTTTCTTT. Its protein product is CASKEQGARTEAFF. Together with reference TRBV19 and TRBJ1-1, the CDR3 gives the full variable domain: DGGITQSPKYLFRKEGQNVTLSCEQNLNHDAMYWYRQDPGQGLRLIYYSQIVNDFQKGDIAEGYSVSREKKESFPLTVTSAQKNPTAFYLCASKEQGARTEAFFGQGTRLTVV.

The chain uses TRBV2 and TRBJ2-3; 10 bases are a match to TRBD2. Germline loops: CDR1 SNHLY, CDR2 FYNNEI. The length of the CDR3 is 14 residues. J was trimmed by 1 base and V by 6 bases; bases with no gene match: 1. Here the CDR3 DNA reads TGTGCCAGCAGCGGGACTAGCGGCACAGATACGCAGTATTTT. Translated: CASSGTSGTDTQYF.

The sample holds a few counts of this clone. The J gene is TRBJ1-6, the V gene TRBV5-1; 7 nucleotides match TRBD1. After removal of 5 bases from V and 10 bases from J, the junction contained 6 bases not matched to a gene. This CDR3 comprises 13 residues. Germline V gene sequence: CDR1 SGHRS, CDR2 YFSETQ. The CDR3 loop is CASSSGTASPLHF. CDR3 nucleotide sequence: TGCGCCAGCAGTTCCGGGACAGCATCACCCCTCCACTTT.

The CDR3 DNA reads as TGCGCCAGCAGCCAAGATTCGGGGGGTGAGAAGGATGAGCAGTTCTTC. Amino acids: CASSQDSGGEKDEQFF. The rearrangement uses TRBV4-3 and TRBJ2-1, with 7 bases lining up with TRBD2. V gave up 0 bases and J gave up 8 bases; unmatched junction bases: 10. CDR3 size: 16 residues. Per the germline V gene, CDR1 is LGHNA and CDR2 is YSLEER.

This clone appeared once. The rearrangement links TRBV11-2 to TRBJ2-3; TRBD1 aligns across 7 bases. The V gene end was trimmed by 6 bases and the J gene end by 3 bases; junction bases not matched to a gene: 3. This CDR3 comprises 13 residues. CDR1 is SGHAT and CDR2 is FQNNGV in the germline V gene. The CDR3 DNA reads as TGTGCCAGCAGATACAGGGGAACAGATACGCAGTATTTT. This gives the protein CASRYRGTDTQYF.

The chain employs TRBV7-8 and TRBJ2-7; 9 nucleotides agree with TRBD1. CDR3 length: 18 amino acids. Germline CDR1 and CDR2: SGHVS and FQNEAQ. After removal of 2 bases from V and 3 bases from J, the junction contained 14 bases not matched to a gene. CDR3 DNA: TGTGCCAGCAGCTTATCTTACAGGGGGCTAGCATCTAGCTACGAGCAGTACTTC. This translates into CASSLSYRGLASSYEQYF.

This clone has only one observation. The rearrangement uses TRBV11-2 and TRBJ2-7, with 9 bases matching TRBD1. Germline assignment: CDR1 SGHAT and CDR2 FQNNGV. Losses at the gene ends were 6 bases for V and 4 bases for J; bases not matched to a gene: 4. The CDR3 extends over 13 amino acids. This CDR3 is CASSRTGAYEQYF. The CDR3 bases are TGTGCCAGCAGTAGGACAGGGGCGTACGAGCAGTACTTC.

This clone was seen once. This chain joins TRBV30 and TRBJ1-2, with 7 bases aligning to TRBD1. After removal of 5 bases from V and 8 bases from J, the junction contained 8 bases not matched to a gene. This CDR3 has 12 residues. Germline V gives CDR1 GTSNPN, CDR2 SVGIG (reference sequence). The CDR3 DNA sequence: TGTGCCTGGGCTCCCGGGACAGCCGGCTACACCTTC. Amino acids: CAWAPGTAGYTF.

The chain has TRBV3-1 (or the pseudogene TRBV3-2) and TRBJ2-5; 8 bases agree with TRBD2. With 6 bases clipped from V and 5 bases from J, the junction kept 14 bases outside the gene matches. There are 16 residues in the CDR3. Germline V gene data show CDR1 as LGHDT and CDR2 as YNNKEL (reference sequence). CDR3 coding DNA: TGTGCCAGCAGTCCACCTAGAGCGGGAGTGTCGGAGACCCAGTACTTC. Its protein product is CASSPPRAGVSETQYF.

This chain connects TRBV5-4 to TRBJ2-1; possible D gene TRBD2, 5 bases. This CDR3 region has 13 residues. The germline V and J ends were trimmed by 4 bases and 7 bases, with 12 bases remaining between them. Germline CDR1 is SGHNT and CDR2 is YYREEE (reference sequence). CDR3 protein: CASSVGVGNEQFF. CDR3 nucleotide sequence: TGTGCCAGCAGCGTCGGGGTGGGTAATGAGCAGTTCTTC.

This chain uses TRBV5-1 with TRBJ2-1; tentative D call: TRBD2 (6 bases). V was pared by 4 bases and J by 4 bases, with 15 bases between. The CDR3 spans 15 residues. CDR1 SGHRS and CDR2 YFSETQ come from the germline V gene. DNA of the CDR3: TGCGCCAGCAGCATTCGCGGGGAGGCGTACAATGAGCAGTTCTTC. It encodes CASSIRGEAYNEQFF.

This chain links TRBV7-2 with TRBJ2-3; possible D gene TRBD2, 5 bases. Germline V gives CDR1 SGHTA, CDR2 FQGNSA. The CDR3 is 14 residues long. The V and J ends lost 7 bases and 8 bases respectively, with 19 bases between them. The CDR3 bases are TGTGCCAGCATGTCATCCCAGCGGTTAGGTACGCAGTATTTT. It is translated as CASMSSQRLGTQYF.

The gene calls are TRBV3-1 (or the pseudogene TRBV3-2) and TRBJ2-1; possibly TRBD2 for D (5 bases). The V gene's germline CDR1 is LGHDT and CDR2 YNNKEL (reference sequence). The CDR3 is 14 residues long. Trimming removed 6 bases at V and 3 bases at J, with 12 bases between. This CDR3 reads CASSDYKVYNEQFF. Here the CDR3 DNA reads TGTGCCAGCAGTGACTACAAGGTCTACAATGAGCAGTTCTTC.

This chain joins TRBV6-1 and TRBJ1-4; D may be TRBD1 (6 bases). The CDR3 sequence is 15 residues long. CDR1 and CDR2 from the germline V gene are MNHNS and SASEGT. The V end lost 4 bases, the J end lost 4 bases, and 13 bases lay between the germline ends. The CDR3 region is CASSGTGFHNEKLFF. DNA of the CDR3: TGTGCCAGCAGTGGAACAGGGTTCCATAATGAAAAACTGTTTTTT.

J is TRBJ2-3 and V is TRBV7-8; 15 nucleotides align to TRBD2. Germline V gene lookup returns CDR1 SGHVS and CDR2 FQNEAQ. The CDR3 has 18 amino acids. The J segment lost 6 bases and the V segment lost 5 bases, leaving 12 bases of the junction unmatched. The CDR3 DNA reads TGTGCCAGCAGCCCGAGTTGGGGACTAGCGGGAGGCGGGGATACGCAGTATTTT. This encodes CASSPSWGLAGGGDTQYF.

The rearrangement links TRBV5-1 to TRBJ1-3; 8 nucleotides align to TRBD1. The CDR3 consists of 16 residues. Losses at the gene ends were 4 bases for V and 0 bases for J; bases not matched to a gene: 6. Germline loops: CDR1 SGHRS, CDR2 YFSETQ. The CDR3 nucleotides read TGCGCCAGCAGCCAGGACAGGGCCTACTCTGGAAACACCATATATTTT. Its translation: CASSQDRAYSGNTIYF.

V usage is TRBV10-3 and J usage is TRBJ2-7; possibly TRBD1 for D (6 bases). With 5 bases removed from V and 5 bases from J, the gap between germline ends came to 19 bases. This CDR3 has 15 residues. CDR1 is ENHRY, CDR2 SYGVKD, per germline. CDR3 loop: CAISKPGSGDNEQYF. The CDR3 bases are TGTGCCATCAGTAAGCCGGGTTCAGGGGATAACGAGCAGTACTTC.

The chain recombines TRBV15 with TRBJ1-2, with a tentative D call TRBD1 (5 bases). This CDR3 is 13 amino acids long. Germline CDR1 and CDR2: LNHNV and YYDKDF (reference sequence). V was shortened by 11 bases and J by 1 base, with 14 bases between the two germline ends. This chain's CDR3 is CAAGDRVNYGYTF. Written as DNA, the CDR3 is TGTGCCGCCGGAGACAGAGTTAACTATGGCTACACCTTC.

The J gene is TRBJ2-3, the V gene TRBV5-5, with 8 bases matching TRBD1. The CDR3 has 14 residues. Germline lookup yields CDR1 SGHKS and CDR2 YYEKEE (reference sequence). The ends lost 6 bases at V and 4 bases at J; junction bases unmatched: 7. The CDR3 DNA reads TGTGCCAGCACTCGGACAGGGTCCGCAGATACGCAGTATTTT. Translating gives CASTRTGSADTQYF.

The rearrangement joins TRBV11-2 to TRBJ1-3; TRBD1 agrees at 8 bases. Germline loops: CDR1 SGHAT, CDR2 FQNNGV. This CDR3 is 17 amino acids long. J gave up 0 bases and V 5 bases, and 9 bases lay outside the gene matches. CDR3 bases: TGTGCCAGCAGCCCGACGACAGGGGCTCCCTCTGGAAACACCATATATTTT. It codes for CASSPTTGAPSGNTIYF. The variable domain in full, with the rest retrieved from reference TRBV11-2 and TRBJ1-3, is EAGVAQSPRYKIIEKRQSVAFWCNPISGHATLYWYQQILGQGPKLLIQFQNNGVVDDSQLPKDRFSAERLKGVDSTLKIQPAKLEDSAVYLCASSPTTGAPSGNTIYFGEGSWLTVV.